The 29 T cell receptor beta chains below were found in one sample sequenced in a study of human T cells and chemical hapten exposure (dated by TCRdb to the early 2020s). Libraries came from RACE. Sequencer: NextSeq 500. TCRdb reprocessing: public reads trimmed at Q25 with fastp, clones called with MiXCR, in-frame beta chains kept. Rows with a matching CDR3 protein are joined into one entry that keeps the most common DNA and genes. In this sample the table shows more than 250,000 distinct CDR3 sequences, 7% to 10% of which occur a single time. 2% to 3% of the sample rests with the top ten. The sample's time point label, decoded: pre-sensitization, week 0. The sample's treatment or condition label, in plain terms: therapeutic diphenylcyclopropenone sensitization with weekly scalp DPC. This specimen consisted of whole blood, obtained in connection with sensitization to the hapten diphenylcyclopropenone (DPC). The receptors originated from a woman aged 40 to 50 with alopecia areata. Some clones in this sample may be carry-over from other donors' samples.

This chain connects TRBV27 to TRBJ2-7; tentatively, D is TRBD1 (5 bases). CDR3 size: 13 residues. The V gene's germline CDR1 is MNHEY and CDR2 SMNVEV (reference sequence). Between the trimmed V and J ends, which lost 3 bases and 5 bases, there was a span of 11 bases. The CDR3 spells CASSLAAGHEQYF. The CDR3, as DNA: TGTGCCAGCAGTTTGGCGGCAGGGCACGAGCAGTACTTC.

In this sample, this clonotype turned up a few times. V is TRBV7-9 and J is TRBJ1-6; 10 bases match TRBD1. CDR1 is SEHNR, CDR2 FQNEAQ, per germline (reference sequence). CDR3 length equals 15 residues. The V and J ends lost 5 bases and 13 bases, in that order; junction bases with no gene match: 11. The CDR3 bases are TGTGCCAGCAGCACCCGACAGGGGGCGATTGTCCCCCTCCACTTT. This codes for CASSTRQGAIVPLHF. The entire variable domain, with the rest obtained from reference TRBV7-9 and TRBJ1-6, is as follows: DTGVSQNPRHKITKRGQNVTFRCDPISEHNRLYWYRQTLGQGPEFLTYFQNEAQLEKSRLLSDRFSAERPKGSFSTLEIQRTEQGDSAMYLCASSTRQGAIVPLHFGNGTRLTVT.

This clonotype occurred many times. The CDR3 bases are TGTGCCAGCAGCTTATCGGTTAGCAATCAGCCCCAGCATTTT. Translating gives CASSLSVSNQPQHF. The chain joins TRBV7-2 to TRBJ1-5; D gene unclear. The CDR3 has 14 residues. Trimming shortened V by 2 bases and J by 0 bases, and 5 bases separated the two germline ends. The germline V gene encodes CDR1 SGHTA and CDR2 FQGNSA.

This chain links TRBV27 with TRBJ2-7; TRBD1 aligns across 8 bases. With V trimmed by 5 bases and J by 1 base, 13 bases remained unmatched. The germline V gene has CDR1 MNHEY and CDR2 SMNVEV (reference sequence). CDR3 length equals 17 residues. The CDR3 is CASSPRTGTTYSYEQYF. The CDR3, as DNA: TGTGCCAGCAGTCCCCGGACAGGGACCACTTATTCCTACGAGCAGTACTTC.

This clonotype was found a few times. V is TRBV15 and J is TRBJ2-5; TRBD1 is a possible D gene (6 bases). Looked up from germline, CDR1 is LNHNV and CDR2 is YYDKDF (reference sequence). V lost 0 bases and J 5 bases, leaving 7 bases between the germline ends. This CDR3 spans 13 amino acids. This CDR3 reads CATSREQGETQYF. CDR3 DNA: TGTGCCACCAGCAGAGAACAGGGCGAGACCCAGTACTTC.

Ten or more counts support this clonotype. The chain uses TRBV20-1 and TRBJ2-1; D unclear. This CDR3 spans 13 amino acids. The germline V gene encodes CDR1 DFQATT and CDR2 SNEGSKA (reference sequence). V was cut by 2 bases and J by 3 bases, with 8 bases left in between. The CDR3 sequence: CSARWSHYNEQFF. The CDR3 DNA sequence: TGCAGTGCTAGATGGTCTCACTACAATGAGCAGTTCTTC.

The chain has TRBV7-2 and TRBJ2-3; tentative D call: TRBD1 (6 bases). This CDR3 is 15 amino acids long. Deletions cut 1 base from V and 3 bases from J, with 11 bases between. The germline V gene encodes CDR1 SGHTA and CDR2 FQGNSA. CDR3 region: CASSLGTGWTDTQYF. The CDR3, as DNA: TGTGCCAGCAGCTTAGGAACAGGGTGGACAGATACGCAGTATTTT.

Only a few counts were recorded for this clonotype. The V and J genes are TRBV27 and TRBJ2-2, with TRBD1 as a possible D gene (6 bases). This CDR3 region has 14 residues. Trimming pared 4 bases from V and 5 bases from J, leaving 11 bases between. Germline V CDR1 and CDR2: MNHEY, SMNVEV (reference sequence). This CDR3 is CASSYRAFTGELFF. CDR3 nucleotide sequence: TGTGCCAGCAGTTACAGGGCGTTTACCGGGGAGCTGTTTTTT.

This clonotype was detected a few times. The rearrangement uses TRBV27 and TRBJ2-7, with 14 positions matching TRBD2. Germline trimming cut 10 bases from V and 4 bases from J; bases unmatched to any gene: 9. This CDR3 is built from 15 residues. From germline, CDR1 is MNHEY and CDR2 SMNVEV (reference sequence). The CDR3 DNA is TGTGCCACCCAGGGACTAGCGGGAGTTAGGTACGAGCAGTACTTC. It encodes CATQGLAGVRYEQYF.

The table lists this clonotype with a few counts. V is TRBV20-1 and J is TRBJ2-1; D tentatively reads TRBD1 or TRBD2 (5 bases each). Deletions cut 7 bases from V and 6 bases from J, with 19 bases between. CDR1 is DFQATT, CDR2 SNEGSKA, per germline (reference sequence). The CDR3 has 14 amino acids. DNA of the CDR3: TGCAGTGTACCCTGGGGGAGTAGTACCAATGAGCAGTTCTTC. Translation: CSVPWGSSTNEQFF.

This clonotype was seen a handful of times. In DNA form, the CDR3 reads TGTGCCAGCAGCCCCAGTAATTGGCAAGAGACCCAGTACTTC. Residues: CASSPSNWQETQYF. The chain is built from TRBV7-2 and TRBJ2-5; D call uncertain. The CDR3 has 14 amino acids. In germline, CDR1 is SGHTA, CDR2 FQGNSA. The V and J ends lost 5 bases and 2 bases respectively, with 12 bases between them.

This clonotype has more than one count but fewer than ten. V is TRBV10-3 and J is TRBJ1-3; D call uncertain. Deletions cut 3 bases from V and 2 bases from J, with 14 bases between. In germline, CDR1 is ENHRY, CDR2 SYGVKD. The CDR3 length is 16 residues. CDR3 loop: CAISEFAGSAGNTIYF. In DNA form, the CDR3 reads TGTGCCATCAGTGAATTCGCTGGGTCGGCTGGAAACACCATATATTTT.

This clonotype was seen only a few times. CDR3 DNA sequence: TGCAGTGCTAGGTACGGGCGTGAGCAGTACTTC. It is translated as CSARYGREQYF. The V gene is TRBV20-1, the J gene TRBJ2-7; D uncertain. The germline V gene encodes CDR1 DFQATT and CDR2 SNEGSKA (reference sequence). The CDR3 is made up of 11 amino acids. The V gene lost 3 bases and the J gene lost 7 bases, with 10 bases spanning the gap.

This clonotype was detected a few times. This chain uses TRBV18 with TRBJ2-1, with 9 positions matching TRBD2. With 0 bases clipped from V and 7 bases from J, the junction kept 1 base outside the gene matches. The CDR3 has 14 amino acids. Germline values: CDR1 KGHSH, CDR2 LQKENI. CDR3 protein: CASSPPLAGNEQFF. In DNA, the CDR3 is TGTGCCAGCTCACCACCCCTAGCGGGGAATGAGCAGTTCTTC.

The chain combines TRBV4-1 with TRBJ2-7, with D hard to call. V gave up 0 bases and J gave up 2 bases, with 11 bases separating them. This CDR3 region has 15 residues. Germline lookup yields CDR1 MGHRA and CDR2 YSYEKL. The CDR3 loop is CASSQERSETYEQYF. CDR3 coding DNA: TGCGCCAGCAGCCAAGAAAGGTCTGAAACCTACGAGCAGTACTTC.

This clonotype was picked up a small number of times. J is TRBJ1-1 and V is TRBV6-5; D gene unclear. Germline CDR1 reads MNHEY; CDR2 reads SVGAGI. V was shortened by 1 base and J by 5 bases, with 17 bases between the two germline ends. The CDR3 consists of 16 residues. Written as DNA, the CDR3 is TGTGCCAGCAGTTACTTTTCCGGTGCCCGCGGGACTGAAGCTTTCTTT. Encoded protein: CASSYFSGARGTEAFF.

This clonotype was picked up a small number of times. The chain joins TRBV5-1 to TRBJ1-4; maybe TRBD1 (5 bases). Germline-derived CDR1 and CDR2 are SGHRS and YFSETQ. V was cut by 4 bases and J by 2 bases, with 6 bases left in between. This CDR3 has 13 residues. The CDR3 nucleotides read TGCGCCAGCAGCGGGACGACTAATGAAAAACTGTTTTTT. Residues: CASSGTTNEKLFF. The whole variable domain, remainder taken from reference TRBV5-1 and TRBJ1-4, is KAGVTQTPRYLIKTRGQQVTLSCSPISGHRSVSWYQQTPGQGLQFLFEYFSETQRNKGNFPGRFSGRQFSNSRSEMNVSTLELGDSALYLCASSGTTNEKLFFGSGTQLSVL.

This clonotype was seen only a few times. V usage is TRBV6-1 and J usage is TRBJ2-3; 7 bases fit TRBD1. V dropped 6 bases and J dropped 3; count of bases not matched to a gene: 9. CDR1 and CDR2 (germline): MNHNS, SASEGT. This CDR3 region has 15 residues. This chain's CDR3 is CASRLGQAGTDTQYF. CDR3 DNA sequence: TGTGCCAGCAGATTAGGACAGGCAGGGACAGATACGCAGTATTTT.

The chain carries TRBV6-5 and TRBJ2-7; the D is unclear. There are 14 residues in the CDR3. Germline CDR1 is MNHEY and CDR2 is SVGAGI. Trimming shortened V by 6 bases and J by 2 bases, and 14 bases separated the two germline ends. The CDR3 sequence: CASRFDIRTYEQYF. DNA for the CDR3: TGTGCCAGCAGGTTCGACATTAGGACCTACGAGCAGTACTTC.

This clonotype was counted many times. The chain uses TRBV7-9 and TRBJ2-7; D might be TRBD1 or TRBD2, each matching 5 bases. Trimming took off 4 bases at V and 3 bases at J, with 16 bases between the two ends. In germline, CDR1 is SEHNR, CDR2 FQNEAQ (reference sequence). The CDR3 contains 15 residues. In DNA form, the CDR3 reads TGTGCCAGCAGCTCAGCCCGGGGCCCCTTCTACGAGCAGTACTTC. This sequence encodes CASSSARGPFYEQYF.

This clonotype came up a few times. The chain carries TRBV6-2 or TRBV6-3 and TRBJ1-1, with D perhaps matching TRBD1 (5 bases). V shed 4 bases and J shed 3 bases, with 15 bases lying between them. Per germline, CDR1 MNHEY and CDR2 SVGEGT. The CDR3 runs to 15 residues. The chain's CDR3 is CASSWGRTYDTEAFF. CDR3 in DNA: TGTGCCAGCAGTTGGGGCAGGACCTATGACACTGAAGCTTTCTTT.

This CDR3 is CASSLLRGRLYYEQYF. CDR3 sequence (DNA): TGCGCCAGCAGCTTGTTAAGAGGCAGGTTGTACTACGAGCAGTACTTC. This chain links TRBV5-1 with TRBJ2-7, with D unclear. This CDR3 comprises 16 residues. The germline V and J ends were trimmed by 1 base and 3 bases, with 17 bases remaining between them. The germline V gene encodes CDR1 SGHRS and CDR2 YFSETQ.

This clonotype was found a few times. V usage is TRBV5-6 and J usage is TRBJ2-3; 8 bases fit TRBD2. Germline CDR1 and CDR2: SGHDT and YYEEEE. The CDR3 extends over 15 amino acids. V was clipped by 2 bases and J by 3 bases; unmatched bases: 5. This chain's CDR3 is CASSFKLAGTDTQYF. As DNA, the CDR3 is TGTGCCAGCAGCTTCAAGCTAGCGGGTACAGATACGCAGTATTTT.

This clonotype has a handful of counts. This sequence joins TRBV28 and TRBJ1-1; D call uncertain. This CDR3 has 16 residues. Deletions cut 2 bases from V and 5 bases from J, with 18 bases between. Germline V gene sequence: CDR1 MDHEN, CDR2 SYDVKM. This CDR3 is CASSLGLAGPRTEAFF. As DNA, the CDR3 is TGTGCCAGCAGTTTAGGCCTCGCCGGGCCCCGGACTGAAGCTTTCTTT.

V and J are TRBV9 and TRBJ1-2, with 7 positions matching TRBD1. CDR3 size: 13 residues. V lost 2 bases to trimming and J lost 8 bases; unmatched junction nucleotides: 6. Germline lookup yields CDR1 SGDLS and CDR2 YYNGEE. Here the CDR3 DNA reads TGTGCCAGCAGCGTCGACAGGGAGAACGGCTACACCTTC. This codes for CASSVDRENGYTF.

This clonotype was seen ten or more times. The J gene is TRBJ1-2, the V gene TRBV7-2; TRBD1 might be the D (6 bases). There are 15 residues in the CDR3. CDR1 SGHTA and CDR2 FQGNSA come from the germline V gene. V was shortened by 5 bases and J by 0 bases, with 13 bases between the two germline ends. The DNA of the CDR3 is TGTGCCAGCAGCCCGTACCGACAGGCTAACTATGGCTACACCTTC. Protein sequence: CASSPYRQANYGYTF.

J is TRBJ2-3 and V is TRBV12-3 or TRBV12-4; tentative D call: TRBD2 (6 bases). V lost 5 bases and J lost 3, with 18 bases in between. There are 16 residues in the CDR3. The CDR3 DNA reads TGTGCCAGCAGTGTAGGAGGGGTCGGGCAGACAGATACGCAGTATTTT. Amino acid sequence: CASSVGGVGQTDTQYF.

V is TRBV19 and J is TRBJ2-7; 8 bases align to TRBD1. The CDR3 sequence is 15 residues long. Germline CDR1 is LNHDA and CDR2 is SQIVND (reference sequence). After removal of 6 bases from V and 1 base from J, the junction contained 8 bases not matched to a gene. The CDR3 DNA reads TGTGCCAGTAGCTCCCTAAGGGACAGGTCCTACGAGCAGTACTTC. It codes for CASSSLRDRSYEQYF. Together with reference TRBV19 and TRBJ2-7, the CDR3 gives the full variable domain: DGGITQSPKYLFRKEGQNVTLSCEQNLNHDAMYWYRQDPGQGLRLIYYSQIVNDFQKGDIAEGYSVSREKKESFPLTVTSAQKNPTAFYLCASSSLRDRSYEQYFGPGTRLTVT.

This clonotype was recorded a few times. The chain links TRBV6-6 to TRBJ2-1; 8 nucleotides agree with TRBD2. The length of the CDR3 is 15 residues. The germline V gene encodes CDR1 MNHNY and CDR2 SVGAGI (reference sequence). Germline trimming cut 6 bases from V and 5 bases from J; bases unmatched to any gene: 9. The CDR3 DNA is TGTGCCAGCAGCCCGTGGCTAGCGGGCCACAATGAGCAGTTCTTC. This gives the protein CASSPWLAGHNEQFF.